These 8 T cell receptor beta chains came from one sample sequenced in a study of beta chain features in type 1 diabetes. Overall study findings and caveats: There was a moderate but significant shortening of TCRB CDR3s in all four CD4+ subsets of Type 1 diabetes patients.

Every isolated RNA sample was fully reverse transcribed, so sequencing captured expressed TCRB transcripts. Sequenced by immunoSEQ multiplex PCR; TCRdb stores in-frame clones only, minus some. The table has a few hundred thousand clones, about 14% seen once; the top ten hold roughly 0.019%. Which antigens these TCRs recognize remains unknown. The sample was naive CD4+ T cells from blood. The receptor set was obtained from a man aged 25 to 40 with type 1 diabetes.

There are a few counts of this clone. The V gene is TRBV30, the J gene TRBJ1-5; 7 bases map to TRBD1. Germline V gene data show CDR1 as GTSNPN and CDR2 as SVGIG (reference sequence). The CDR3 contains 14 residues. After removal of 4 bases from V and 2 bases from J, the junction contained 5 bases not matched to a gene. CDR3 residues: CAWKGGAGNQPQHF. CDR3 bases: TGTGCCTGGAAAGGGGGCGCGGGCAATCAGCCCCAGCATTTT.

V gene TRBV7-2 combines with J gene TRBJ2-7, with 7 bases matching TRBD2. V shed 0 bases, J shed 3 bases, and the junction held 5 bases outside the gene matches. CDR1 SGHTA and CDR2 FQGNSA come from the germline V gene. The CDR3 length is 15 residues. The CDR3 DNA sequence: TGTGCCAGCAGCTTAGCGGCGGGAGAGGGCTACGAGCAGTACTTC. Protein: CASSLAAGEGYEQYF.

The V gene is TRBV2, the J gene TRBJ2-5, with a tentative D call TRBD2 (5 bases). The CDR3 is made up of 15 amino acids. Trimming left V 7 bases short and J 5 bases short, with 20 bases between. Germline values: CDR1 SNHLY, CDR2 FYNNEI. The CDR3 DNA is TGTGCCAGCATGACGAGTACCCGGGATAGGGAGACCCAGTACTTC. As protein: CASMTSTRDRETQYF.

V and J are TRBV2 and TRBJ1-5; D is ambiguous. With 6 bases removed from V and 3 bases from J, the gap between germline ends came to 6 bases. There are 12 residues in the CDR3. Germline values: CDR1 SNHLY, CDR2 FYNNEI. The CDR3 sequence is CASRLDNQPQHF. CDR3 coding DNA: TGTGCCAGCAGGCTAGACAATCAGCCCCAGCATTTT.

This clone has only a few counts. The chain carries TRBV9 and TRBJ2-5; 7 nucleotides line up with TRBD1. After removal of 0 bases from V and 2 bases from J, the junction contained 4 bases not matched to a gene. The germline V gene encodes CDR1 SGDLS and CDR2 YYNGEE. The CDR3 has 15 residues. In DNA form, the CDR3 reads TGTGCCAGCAGCGTAGGGACAGGTCTACAAGAGACCCAGTACTTC. It encodes CASSVGTGLQETQYF.

The V gene is TRBV10-2, the J gene TRBJ2-7; TRBD2 matches at 8 bases. The CDR3 spans 14 residues. Germline CDR1 and CDR2: WSHSY and SAAADI. Trimming took 5 bases from V and 0 from J; bases not matched to a gene: 3. The CDR3 protein is CASSLAGSSYEQYF. CDR3 nucleotide sequence: TGCGCCAGCAGTCTAGCGGGCAGCTCCTACGAGCAGTACTTC.

CDR3 bases: TGTGCCAGCTCACGTAGCCTCGGGGAGCTGTTTTTT. This translates into CASSRSLGELFF. The chain employs TRBV18 and TRBJ2-2, with D unresolved. Germline V gene data show CDR1 as KGHSH and CDR2 as LQKENI. The V gene lost 4 bases and the J gene lost 7 bases, with 7 bases spanning the gap. The CDR3 is 12 residues long. The complete variable domain, with remaining parts taken from reference TRBV18 and TRBJ2-2, reads NAGVMQNPRHLVRRRGQEARLRCSPMKGHSHVYWYRQLPEEGLKFMVYLQKENIIDESGMPKERFSAEFPKEGPSILRIQQVVRGDSAAYFCASSRSLGELFFGEGSRLTVL.

The chain combines TRBV6-5 with TRBJ2-2, with 7 positions matching TRBD1. This CDR3 region has 15 residues. V was clipped by 5 bases and J by 3 bases; unmatched bases: 6. Germline-derived CDR1 and CDR2 are MNHEY and SVGAGI. Here the CDR3 DNA reads TGTGCCAGCAGTCACCGACAGGGCTACACCGGGGAGCTGTTTTTT. Translated, it gives CASSHRQGYTGELFF.